This TCR beta chain was profiled in a study of blood T cells in healthy people across ages (dated by TCRdb to the mid-2010s). Study-wide context: In model experiments, roughly one uniquely barcoded TCR beta cDNA molecule per two T cells was captured by template switching. To track age-related changes in TCR beta repertoire diversity, the study relied on deep sequencing normalized with unique cDNA molecular identifiers. The donors were split into four age groups: young (average 16 years), middle-aged (about 40), aged (more than 55) and long-lived (approximately 80). Using the same blood draw, the study looked at two additional independent replicas of 1 million unique cDNA reads for two donors, one aged 18 to 30 and the other aged 80 or older. General study outcomes and caveats: Observed TCR beta diversity per million T cells fell roughly linearly with age, and a significant reduction was already apparent by age around 40. Because profiling used bulk unsorted PBMCs, naive and antigen-experienced compartments could not be compared conclusively. A strong correlation was found between observed TCR beta diversity and the percentage of naive T cells measured by flow cytometry. Compared with the aged group, more naive CD4+ T cells, fewer expanded clones and increased TCR diversity were shown by the long-lived group, suggesting age selection. Total diversity estimates from one million sequenced T cells were considered lower bounds and underestimates. The CMV infection status of donors was not known, potentially confounding age-related changes in expanded clonotypes.

Donors were a few dozen systemically healthy Caucasian individuals from Russia aged roughly 6 to 90 years. Each donor gave approximately 10 milliliters of peripheral blood, collected into EDTA-treated Vacutainer tubes. Ficoll-Paque density-gradient centrifugation was used to isolate PBMCs, with at least 7 million per sample. Total RNA, at least 6 micrograms per sample, was extracted from PBMCs with Trizol reagent. Naive CD45RAhigh/CD27high T cell percentages were measured by flow cytometry on a PBMC aliquot from every donor. A word on this clonotype: The antigen this receptor binds is unknown. The input lacks base qualities; no much larger clone sits a single base away.

CDR1 and CDR2, per the germline V gene, are LGHNA and YSLEER. V is clipped by 8 bases and J by 0 bases, and the sequence between their germline boundaries is 7 bases long. The CDR3 measures 12 amino acids from cysteine to phenylalanine. The only DNA kept is the CDR3, 36 bases in frame from the first base. The library was prepared using 5' RACE. Sequencing was carried out with an Illumina HiSeq 2500. The second PCR ran for about 7 to 11 cycles and used a J-beta primer mix along with a sample-barcoded 5' primer. Each TCR beta cDNA molecule received a unique molecular identifier from a template-switch 5' adaptor carrying 12 random nucleotides. At least 2.5 million CDR3-containing paired-end reads were obtained from each sample. First-strand cDNA synthesis was performed from all RNA using the Mint cDNA synthesis kit, with priming by a TRBC-specific oligonucleotide. After uracil-DNA glycosylase treatment, a first 18-cycle PCR used universal primers M1SS and BC2_uni_R on all cDNA. Under the source paper's analysis protocol: For normalization, 1 million high-quality reads, each with a distinct molecular identifier, were randomly selected from each sample. Instead of being binned into consensus sequences, reads with shared molecular identifiers were discarded. MiTCR, set to a Q25 quality threshold and the strictest error-elimination algorithm, was used for CDR3 identification, clonotype clustering and error correction. A nonparametric unseen species model with Euler transformation was used to estimate lower-bound total TCR beta diversity. TCRdb reanalyzed the raw reads on its own, using fastp at Q25 for trimming and MiXCR for clone calling, and kept in-frame beta chains. Entries that share a CDR3 protein sequence are merged under the most common genes and DNA. For this entry, the V and J calls and clone size follow TCRdb and not the study's own pipeline. This sample has some 760,000 distinct CDR3 sequences in its table, and about 25% of those were observed once. Approximately 3.7% of the sample lies in the top ten.

These data were also filed under a second study, of T cells of mothers and their children. According to the second study: The donors were nine systemically healthy Caucasian individuals, made up of three mothers and their six children. cDNA synthesis used all of the extracted RNA, with roughly 1.5 ug of RNA in each 15 ul reaction. In the second PCR, the M1S primer introduced both the sample barcodes and 2-4 random nucleotides. Over 8.5 million TCR beta CDR3 reads were obtained for each mother, and some 3.1 million reads were obtained for each child. In both related and unrelated pairs, thymic selection shapes the output of TCR recombination in a similar way, with inherited differences having only a minor effect. Normalized repertoire overlap was always found to be slightly, but never significantly, higher in related mother-child pairs than in unrelated mother-child pairs. No persistent microchimeric T cell clones were detected, at a sensitivity of roughly 100 clones per million clonotypes. Deep NGS was used in the study to compare the TCR beta repertoires of mothers and children and to look for features that separate related mother-child pairs from unrelated individuals. The mean age was roughly 36 +/- 4 years for the mothers and roughly 11 +/- 4 years for the children. Libraries were sequenced on Illumina HiSeq 2000 with 100+100 nt paired-end reads after adapter ligation with NEBNext reagents. To prevent cross-contamination, the mother and child libraries were prepared one month apart and sequenced in separate runs. For each donor, between about 450,000 and 2,300,000 distinct TCR beta clonotypes were identified. Naive TCR beta clonotypes were estimated from low-frequency clonotypes matched to each donor's FACS-determined naive share, without sorting.

The receptor chain draws on TRBV4-3 and TRBJ1-1; confidence is insufficient to name the D gene. Sequenced sample: blood. The origin of this receptor is a boy aged 5-17 years in good health. The CDR3 sequence is CASGELNTEAFF. Read as DNA, the sequence is TGCGCCAGCGGCGAACTGAACACTGAAGCTTTCTTT.